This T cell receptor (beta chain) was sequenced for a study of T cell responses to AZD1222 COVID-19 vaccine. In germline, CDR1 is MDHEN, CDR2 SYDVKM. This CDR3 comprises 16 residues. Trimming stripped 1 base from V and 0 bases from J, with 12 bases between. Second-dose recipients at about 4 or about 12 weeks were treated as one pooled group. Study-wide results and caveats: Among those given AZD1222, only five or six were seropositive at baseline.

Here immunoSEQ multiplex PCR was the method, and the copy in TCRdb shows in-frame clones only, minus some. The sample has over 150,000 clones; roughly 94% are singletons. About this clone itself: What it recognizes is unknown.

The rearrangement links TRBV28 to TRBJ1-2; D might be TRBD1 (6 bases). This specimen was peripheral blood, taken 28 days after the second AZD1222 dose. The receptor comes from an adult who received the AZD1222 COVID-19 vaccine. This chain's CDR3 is CASSLSRDTANYGYTF. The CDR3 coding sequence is TGTGCCAGCAGTTTATCCCGGGACACCGCTAACTATGGCTACACCTTC.